A single sample gave rise to the 29 T cell receptor beta chains below, sequenced in a study of blood T cell repertoires in COVID-19. Clones were read by immunoSEQ multiplex PCR, and TCRdb kept only the in-frame ones, dropping some. The sample lists 90,000 to 150,000 clones, 75% to 85% occurring once. The sequencing sample was made of peripheral blood. Receptors were obtained from a woman aged 80 or over with acute or convalescent COVID-19.

The V and J genes are TRBV4-1 and TRBJ1-1; D perhaps matches TRBD1 (5 bases). The ends were cut back, 0 bases at V and 3 bases at J, with 20 bases in the middle. Looked up from germline, CDR1 is MGHRA and CDR2 is YSYEKL. This CDR3 is built from 18 residues. The CDR3 DNA is TGCGCCAGCAGCCAAGATTGGGAGGGGATGGGATGGGACACTGAAGCTTTCTTT. This codes for CASSQDWEGMGWDTEAFF.

The rearrangement links TRBV7-2 to TRBJ2-1, with TRBD2 matching 9 bases. V gave up 1 base and J gave up 6 bases; unmatched junction bases: 10. Germline lookup yields CDR1 SGHTA and CDR2 FQGNSA. The CDR3 runs 17 residues. The CDR3 here is CASSLGLAGNIPNEQFF. CDR3 nucleotides: TGTGCCAGCAGCTTAGGGCTAGCGGGAAATATCCCCAATGAGCAGTTCTTC.

The chain couples TRBV5-1 to TRBJ1-3; tentative D call: TRBD1 (5 bases). From germline, CDR1 is SGHRS and CDR2 YFSETQ. There are 14 residues in the CDR3. V was cut by 0 bases and J by 7 bases, with 11 bases left in between. The CDR3 bases are TGCGCCAGCAGCTTGGGCAGGGCAGCCAACACCATATATTTT. Translated, it gives CASSLGRAANTIYF.

V and J are TRBV18 and TRBJ2-1; 13 positions match TRBD2. The CDR3 has 16 amino acids. Germline CDR1 and CDR2: KGHSH and LQKENI. V dropped 4 bases and J dropped 7; count of bases not matched to a gene: 7. The CDR3 here is CASSRIQLAGGNEQFF. CDR3 nucleotides: TGTGCCAGCTCACGGATCCAACTAGCGGGGGGGAATGAGCAGTTCTTC.

Comments on this clone: Additional DNA sequences in this sample encode the identical CDR3. The V gene is TRBV5-1, the J gene TRBJ1-6; 9 positions match TRBD1. The germline V gene has CDR1 SGHRS and CDR2 YFSETQ. Unmatched junction bases numbered 2, after V lost 0 bases and J lost 7 bases. CDR3 length equals 15 residues. The CDR3 reads CASSLEGQGNSPLHF. In DNA form, the CDR3 reads TGCGCCAGCAGCTTGGAAGGACAGGGGAATTCACCCCTCCACTTT.

The chain has TRBV25-1 and TRBJ1-4; no definite D call. Germline V gene lookup returns CDR1 MGHDK and CDR2 SYGVNS. The CDR3 extends over 15 amino acids. Trimming shortened V by 4 bases and J by 0 bases, and 9 bases separated the two germline ends. CDR3 sequence reads: CASSARLTTNEKLFF. In nucleotides, the CDR3 is TGTGCCAGCAGTGCCCGACTCACAACTAATGAAAAACTGTTTTTT.

The chain uses TRBV30 and TRBJ1-4; 9 positions match TRBD1. CDR3 length: 13 residues. Germline values: CDR1 GTSNPN, CDR2 SVGIG (reference sequence). J lost 7 bases, V lost 5 bases, and 5 bases had no gene match. The CDR3 sequence: CAWSQDRGEKLFF. The CDR3, as DNA: TGTGCCTGGTCGCAGGACAGGGGTGAAAAACTGTTTTTT.

The rearrangement uses TRBV1 and TRBJ2-1; the D segment call TRBD2 is taken from the table without a DNA check. TRBV1 is labeled a pseudogene. The CDR3 sequence is 15 residues long. The CDR3 loop is CTSSHPLAGYNEQFF. CDR3 DNA sequence: TGCACCAGCAGCCATCCCCTAGCCGGGTACAATGAGCAGTTCTTC.

V gene TRBV14 combines with J gene TRBJ2-1; 7 bases match TRBD1. The germline V gene encodes CDR1 SGHDN and CDR2 FVKESK. V gave up 2 bases and J gave up 0 bases; unmatched junction bases: 1. The CDR3 covers 15 residues. The DNA for the CDR3 is TGTGCCAGCAGCCAAAGACAGGGCTCCTACAATGAGCAGTTCTTC. Encoded protein: CASSQRQGSYNEQFF.

The J gene is TRBJ1-2, the V gene TRBV5-5; TRBD1 matches at 8 bases. Germline-derived CDR1 and CDR2 are SGHKS and YYEKEE (reference sequence). With V trimmed by 3 bases and J by 0 bases, 4 bases remained unmatched. The length of the CDR3 is 15 residues. The CDR3 coding sequence is TGTGCCAGCAGCTCCCGGACAGGGTCTAACTATGGCTACACCTTC. Translating gives CASSSRTGSNYGYTF.

The chain carries TRBV10-1 and TRBJ1-2; D perhaps matches TRBD1 (6 bases). The V end lost 3 bases, the J end lost 6 bases, and 11 bases lay between the germline ends. Germline lookup yields CDR1 WNHNN and CDR2 SYGVQD (reference sequence). The CDR3 runs 13 residues. In DNA, the CDR3 is TGCGCCAGCAGTGAAAGGACAGACGATGGCTACACCTTC. This gives the protein CASSERTDDGYTF.

This clone showed up just a few times. The chain links TRBV6-2 or TRBV6-3 to TRBJ1-5; 8 nucleotides align to TRBD1. CDR1 and CDR2 from the germline V gene are MNHEY and SVGEGT. Trimming cost V 2 bases and J 4 bases; bases outside gene matches: 4. The CDR3 contains 15 residues. CDR3 residues: CASSYRQGRNQPQHF. DNA of the CDR3: TGTGCCAGCAGTTACCGACAGGGGAGGAATCAGCCCCAGCATTTT.

This rearrangement joins TRBV2 to TRBJ1-2; D possibly corresponds to TRBD1 (5 bases). CDR3 length: 13 residues. Trimming took 4 bases from V and 5 from J, leaving 11 bases between them. Germline V gene lookup returns CDR1 SNHLY and CDR2 FYNNEI. In DNA, the CDR3 is TGTGCCAGCAGTGGGTCGACAGAGTATGGCTACACCTTC. Its translation: CASSGSTEYGYTF.

The chain uses TRBV27 and TRBJ2-1, with D maybe TRBD1 (6 bases). CDR3 length equals 14 residues. Germline assignment: CDR1 MNHEY and CDR2 SMNVEV (reference sequence). Trimming took 7 bases from V and 6 from J, leaving 16 bases between them. The CDR3 nucleotides read TGTGCCAGCACGCTGGACAGATCTCCCAATGAGCAGTTCTTC. Protein product: CASTLDRSPNEQFF.

The count of this clone is one. V usage is TRBV29-1 and J usage is TRBJ2-1; perhaps TRBD1 as D (6 bases). The germline CDR1 and CDR2 sequences are SQVTM and ANQGSEA. CDR3 length: 14 residues. V was shortened by 6 bases and J by 4 bases, with 16 bases between the two germline ends. In DNA, the CDR3 is TGCAGCGTAAACAGGGCCCAAACTTACAATGAGCAGTTCTTC. Residues: CSVNRAQTYNEQFF.

This rearrangement joins TRBV7-2 to TRBJ1-6; D not resolved. Germline assignment: CDR1 SGHTA and CDR2 FQGNSA. Trimming pared 5 bases from V and 9 bases from J, leaving 11 bases between. The CDR3 extends over 13 amino acids. The CDR3 is CASSPTRFSPLHF. The CDR3 coding sequence is TGTGCCAGCAGCCCTACTAGGTTTTCACCCCTCCACTTT.

The V and J genes are TRBV5-4 and TRBJ2-1, with a tentative D call TRBD2 (6 bases). V lost 0 bases and J 15 bases, leaving 19 bases between the germline ends. CDR1 is SGHNT, CDR2 YYREEE, per germline (reference sequence). CDR3 length equals 14 residues. The CDR3 loop is CASSLVTGDPERFF. CDR3 bases: TGTGCCAGCAGCTTGGTAACGGGGGACCCGGAGAGGTTCTTC.

The J gene is TRBJ2-5, the V gene TRBV5-1, with 8 bases matching TRBD2. The CDR3 length is 14 residues. The germline V gene encodes CDR1 SGHRS and CDR2 YFSETQ. V lost 3 bases, J lost 5 bases, and 6 bases stayed unmatched. The CDR3 loop is CASSSPGGGETQYF. The DNA for the CDR3 is TGCGCCAGCAGCTCTCCGGGAGGGGGGGAGACCCAGTACTTC.

The chain joins TRBV9 to TRBJ1-2; 10 nucleotides agree with TRBD1. Per germline, CDR1 SGDLS and CDR2 YYNGEE. The V and J ends lost 4 bases and 5 bases, in that order; junction bases with no gene match: 5. CDR3 length equals 14 residues. The CDR3 nucleotides are TGTGCCAGCAGCCCCCAGGGACAGGGGTATGGCTACACCTTC. Translating gives CASSPQGQGYGYTF.

This sequence joins TRBV28 and TRBJ2-6; D not resolved. The V gene lost 3 bases and the J gene lost 0 bases, with 6 bases spanning the gap. The CDR3 runs to 15 residues. Germline V gives CDR1 MDHEN, CDR2 SYDVKM. Here the CDR3 reads CASSFRSSGANVLTF. Here the CDR3 DNA reads TGTGCCAGCAGTTTCAGAAGCTCTGGGGCCAACGTCCTGACTTTC.

The V call is TRBV19, the J call TRBJ1-2; D is possibly TRBD1 (6 bases). V lost 7 bases and J lost 5, with 14 bases in between. Per germline, CDR1 LNHDA and CDR2 SQIVND (reference sequence). The CDR3 sequence is 13 residues long. CDR3 sequence reads: CASKGPGAYGYTF. DNA of the CDR3: TGTGCCAGTAAAGGCCCAGGGGCTTATGGCTACACCTTC.

The rearrangement joins TRBV28 to TRBJ1-3; D remains ambiguous. This CDR3 contains 14 residues. In germline, CDR1 is MDHEN, CDR2 SYDVKM. V was pared by 8 bases and J by 2 bases, with 13 bases between. CDR3 amino acids: CASQKPPAGNTIYF. The CDR3 DNA is TGTGCCAGCCAAAAACCCCCGGCTGGAAACACCATATATTTT.

J is TRBJ1-1 and V is TRBV7-8; D not resolved. V shed 5 bases and J shed 6 bases, with 16 bases lying between them. The V gene's germline CDR1 is SGHVS and CDR2 FQNEAQ. The CDR3 length is 14 residues. CDR3 coding DNA: TGTGCCAGCAGCCGTGGGCACCAGGCACCTGAAGCTTTCTTT. Residues: CASSRGHQAPEAFF.

This clone was picked up a small number of times. The rearrangement uses TRBV5-1 and TRBJ2-1; 8 bases are a match to TRBD2. Germline CDR1 and CDR2: SGHRS and YFSETQ. The CDR3 covers 16 residues. The V segment lost 4 bases and the J segment 4 bases; nucleotides outside the gene matches: 10. The CDR3 loop reads CASSRGSGSLYNEQFF. CDR3 sequence (DNA): TGCGCCAGCAGCCGAGGGAGCGGGAGTTTGTACAATGAGCAGTTCTTC.

The chain carries TRBV4-3 and TRBJ2-7; TRBD2 matches 10 bases. V was pared by 1 base and J by 3 bases, with 3 bases of the junction left unmatched. The CDR3 sequence is 15 residues long. CDR1 and CDR2 from the germline V gene are LGHNA and YSLEER. CDR3: CASSQVSGGVYEQYF. DNA for the CDR3: TGCGCCAGCAGCCAAGTAAGCGGGGGGGTCTACGAGCAGTACTTC.

The chain combines TRBV20-1 with TRBJ1-2, with D possibly being TRBD1 (5 bases). CDR1 is DFQATT, CDR2 SNEGSKA, per germline (reference sequence). The CDR3 loop spans 10 amino acids. Between the trimmed V and J ends, which lost 6 bases and 8 bases, there was a span of 10 bases. The CDR3 DNA reads TGCAGTGCACATGGGGGGGGCTACACCTTC. This gives the protein CSAHGGGYTF.

The genes are TRBV7-2 and TRBJ2-1, with 13 bases identical to TRBD2. V was pared by 6 bases and J by 9 bases, with 5 bases of the junction left unmatched. The CDR3 has 14 residues. Germline V gene sequence: CDR1 SGHTA, CDR2 FQGNSA. The CDR3 is CASSRGTSGIEQFF. The DNA of the CDR3 is TGTGCCAGCAGTAGGGGGACTAGCGGGATTGAGCAGTTCTTC.

This clone was counted once. The chain is built from TRBV6-1 and TRBJ1-6; TRBD1 matches 9 bases. The germline V gene encodes CDR1 MNHNS and CDR2 SASEGT. After removal of 0 bases from V and 10 bases from J, the junction contained 4 bases not matched to a gene. CDR3 length: 15 residues. DNA for the CDR3: TGTGCCAGCAGTGAAGCGGGGACAGGGCGGTCACCCCTCCACTTT. Protein: CASSEAGTGRSPLHF.

This chain links TRBV5-1 with TRBJ2-3, with D perhaps matching TRBD1 (5 bases). The CDR3 spans 15 residues. Germline CDR1 and CDR2: SGHRS and YFSETQ. Between the trimmed V and J ends, which lost 0 bases and 0 bases, there was a span of 8 bases. For the CDR3, the DNA is TGCGCCAGCAGCTTGGACAGGCCCAGCACAGATACGCAGTATTTT. It yields the protein CASSLDRPSTDTQYF.